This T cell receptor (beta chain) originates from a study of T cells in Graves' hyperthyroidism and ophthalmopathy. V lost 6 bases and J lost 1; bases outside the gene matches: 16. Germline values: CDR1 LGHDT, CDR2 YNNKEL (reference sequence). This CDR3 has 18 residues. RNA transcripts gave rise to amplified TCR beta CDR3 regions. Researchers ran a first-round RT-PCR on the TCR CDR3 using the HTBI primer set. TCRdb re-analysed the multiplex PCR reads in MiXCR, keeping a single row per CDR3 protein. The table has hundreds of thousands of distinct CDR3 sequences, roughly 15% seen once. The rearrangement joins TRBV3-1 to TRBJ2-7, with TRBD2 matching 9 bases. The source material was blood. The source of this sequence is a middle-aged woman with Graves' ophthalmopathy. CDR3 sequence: CASSSGTSHKEPSYEQYF. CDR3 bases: TGTGCCAGCAGTTCCGGGACTAGCCATAAAGAGCCATCCTACGAGCAGTACTTC.